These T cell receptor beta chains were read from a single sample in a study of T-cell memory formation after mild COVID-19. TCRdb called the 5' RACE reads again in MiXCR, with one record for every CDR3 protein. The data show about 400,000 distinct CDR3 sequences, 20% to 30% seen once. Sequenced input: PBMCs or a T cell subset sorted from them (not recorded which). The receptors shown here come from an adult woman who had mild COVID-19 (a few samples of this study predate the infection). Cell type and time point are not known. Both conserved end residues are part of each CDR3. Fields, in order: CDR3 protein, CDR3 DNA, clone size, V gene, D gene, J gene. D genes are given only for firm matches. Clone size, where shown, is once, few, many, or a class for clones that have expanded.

CDR3 protein: CASSSRLAGVNYNEQFF
CDR3 DNA: TGTGCCAGCAGCTCGCGACTAGCGGGGGTAAACTACAATGAGCAGTTCTTC
clone size: NA
V gene: TRBV9
D gene: TRBD2
J gene: TRBJ2-1

CDR3 protein: CASSLSATLLEAFF
CDR3 DNA: TGTGCCAGCAGCTTAAGTGCGACACTACTTGAAGCTTTCTTT
clone size: NA
V gene: TRBV7-9
D gene: NA
J gene: TRBJ1-1

CDR3 protein: CALGMAGELFF
CDR3 DNA: TGTGCCCTGGGTATGGCCGGGGAGCTGTTTTTT
clone size: NA
V gene: TRBV12-3/TRBV12-4
D gene: NA
J gene: TRBJ2-2

CDR3 protein: CSERQGGTEAFF
CDR3 DNA: TGCAGCGAACGACAGGGGGGGACTGAAGCTTTCTTT
clone size: NA
V gene: TRBV29-1
D gene: TRBD1
J gene: TRBJ1-1

CDR3 protein: CAISERAIADTQYF
CDR3 DNA: TGTGCCATCAGTGAGAGGGCTATCGCAGATACGCAGTATTTT
clone size: few
V gene: TRBV10-3
D gene: NA
J gene: TRBJ2-3

CDR3 protein: CASSQGASRGHYGYTF
CDR3 DNA: TGCGCCAGCAGCCAAGGGGCGTCCCGTGGCCACTATGGCTACACCTTC
clone size: NA
V gene: TRBV4-1
D gene: NA
J gene: TRBJ1-2

CDR3 protein: CSAWAKNIQYF
CDR3 DNA: TGCAGTGCTTGGGCCAAAAACATTCAGTACTTC
clone size: NA
V gene: TRBV20-1
D gene: NA
J gene: TRBJ2-4

CDR3 protein: CASSPRQGPNTEAFF
CDR3 DNA: TGTGCCAGTAGTCCTAGACAGGGGCCGAACACTGAAGCTTTCTTT
clone size: NA
V gene: TRBV19
D gene: TRBD1
J gene: TRBJ1-1

CDR3 protein: CASSLGQGVPYEQYF
CDR3 DNA: TGTGCCAGCAGCTTAGGACAGGGTGTTCCCTACGAGCAGTACTTC
clone size: few
V gene: TRBV6-2/TRBV6-3
D gene: TRBD1
J gene: TRBJ2-7

CDR3 protein: CASRPDRGLVLTSSDTQYF
CDR3 DNA: TGTGCCAGCAGACCGGACAGGGGACTAGTTTTAACCTCGTCAGATACGCAGTATTTT
clone size: NA
V gene: TRBV7-9
D gene: NA
J gene: TRBJ2-3

CDR3 protein: CASSEDRTRNEQYF
CDR3 DNA: TGTGCCAGCAGCGAGGACAGGACGAGGAACGAGCAGTACTTC
clone size: few
V gene: TRBV6-6
D gene: TRBD1
J gene: TRBJ2-7

CDR3 protein: CASSKEGGRGSGIVADEQFF
CDR3 DNA: TGTGCCAGCAGCAAAGAAGGGGGGAGGGGTAGCGGGATAGTCGCAGATGAGCAGTTCTTC
clone size: NA
V gene: TRBV21-1
D gene: NA
J gene: TRBJ2-1

CDR3 protein: CARPDNSSYEQYF
CDR3 DNA: TGTGCCAGGCCGGACAACAGCTCCTACGAGCAGTACTTC
clone size: few
V gene: TRBV19
D gene: NA
J gene: TRBJ2-7

CDR3 protein: CASSQVGLAGKEQFF
CDR3 DNA: TGTGCCAGCAGCCAAGTTGGACTAGCGGGTAAGGAGCAGTTCTTC
clone size: NA
V gene: TRBV14
D gene: TRBD2
J gene: TRBJ2-1

CDR3 protein: CASGRTSSNQPQHF
CDR3 DNA: TGCGCCAGCGGGAGGACATCTAGCAATCAGCCCCAGCATTTT
clone size: once
V gene: TRBV23-1
D gene: NA
J gene: TRBJ1-5

CDR3 protein: CASSIEGGSQYF
CDR3 DNA: TGTGCCAGTAGTATAGAAGGGGGTTCGCAGTATTTT
clone size: few
V gene: TRBV19
D gene: NA
J gene: TRBJ2-3